These 11 T cell receptor beta chains share one sample of origin, sequenced in a study of cytomegalovirus exposure and HLA in healthy donors. Method: immunoSEQ multiplex PCR; TCRdb's copy keeps in-frame clones and lacks some. Here the sample spans some 110,000 clones, about 88% being singletons. Sequenced input: PBMCs. Receptors originate from a man younger than 35 in good health and CMV-seropositive.

J is TRBJ1-4 and V is TRBV6-5; 8 bases align to TRBD1. Trimming took 5 bases from V and 4 from J; bases not matched to a gene: 3. The CDR3 totals 14 residues. The germline V gene has CDR1 MNHEY and CDR2 SVGAGI. The CDR3 DNA sequence: TGTGCCAGCAGTCCACAGGGGGGTAATGAAAAACTGTTTTTT. It encodes CASSPQGGNEKLFF.

This clone was counted between two and nine times. The chain combines TRBV19 with TRBJ1-2, with 8 bases that match TRBD1. V lost 5 bases to trimming and J lost 8 bases; unmatched junction nucleotides: 13. The CDR3 extends over 15 amino acids. CDR1 and CDR2 (germline): LNHDA, SQIVND (reference sequence). Here the CDR3 DNA reads TGTGCCAGTAGTCAACCTGGACAGGGTCGTCAGGGCTACACCTTC. Translating it yields CASSQPGQGRQGYTF.

The gene calls are TRBV14 and TRBJ2-3, with a weak D call TRBD1 (7 bases). CDR1 is SGHDN and CDR2 is FVKESK in the germline V gene. Between the trimmed V and J ends, which lost 4 bases and 2 bases, there was a span of 13 bases. CDR3 length: 15 residues. The CDR3 is CASSPRDSYTDTQYF. The DNA for the CDR3 is TGTGCCAGCAGCCCGCGGGACAGCTACACAGATACGCAGTATTTT.

The chain joins TRBV28 to TRBJ2-5, with D possibly being TRBD2 (6 bases). Germline V gene sequence: CDR1 MDHEN, CDR2 SYDVKM. The CDR3 totals 16 residues. V was clipped by 4 bases and J by 4 bases, with 19 bases between them. The CDR3 region is CASSSGLLARRETQYF. CDR3 DNA: TGTGCCAGCAGTTCCGGTTTACTAGCACGGAGAGAGACCCAGTACTTC.

This clone was seen only once. This chain links TRBV10-3 with TRBJ2-5; 8 bases fit TRBD1. The CDR3 consists of 17 residues. J lost 6 bases, V lost 0 bases, and 12 bases had no gene match. The V gene's germline CDR1 is ENHRY and CDR2 SYGVKD. The CDR3 loop reads CAISESVGTGGDKTQYF. CDR3 coding DNA: TGTGCCATCAGTGAGTCTGTAGGGACAGGAGGGGACAAGACCCAGTACTTC.

The rearrangement joins TRBV10-3 to TRBJ2-1, with TRBD2 matching over 8 bases. CDR1 ENHRY and CDR2 SYGVKD come from the germline V gene. This CDR3 comprises 13 residues. V trimming: 3 bases; J trimming: 7 bases; junction bases outside the gene matches: 2. The CDR3 DNA reads as TGTGCCATCAGTGACGGGGGGGGGAATGAGCAGTTCTTC. Translation: CAISDGGGNEQFF.

The chain combines TRBV5-4 with TRBJ1-4, with TRBD1 identical over 7 bases. After removal of 1 base from V and 5 bases from J, the junction contained 2 bases not matched to a gene. The CDR3 loop spans 14 amino acids. Germline lookup yields CDR1 SGHNT and CDR2 YYREEE (reference sequence). The CDR3 protein is CASSLWDRNEKLFF. For the CDR3, the DNA is TGTGCCAGCAGCTTGTGGGACAGAAATGAAAAACTGTTTTTT.

The chain employs TRBV11-2 and TRBJ2-7; possible D gene TRBD2, 5 bases. Trimming pared 0 bases from V and 4 bases from J, leaving 13 bases between. The CDR3 is 15 amino acids. The germline V gene has CDR1 SGHAT and CDR2 FQNNGV. CDR3 in DNA: TGTGCCAGCAGCTTAGACTATTCTACGGGATACGAGCAGTACTTC. Translating gives CASSLDYSTGYEQYF.

This clone has a single count. The chain links TRBV6-1 to TRBJ2-7, with TRBD1 matching over 8 bases. Germline CDR1 reads MNHNS; CDR2 reads SASEGT. After removal of 8 bases from V and 1 base from J, the junction contained 10 bases not matched to a gene. The CDR3 sequence is 15 residues long. The CDR3 DNA reads TGTGCCAGCGTCGTTTATACAGGGGGGTCCTACGAGCAGTACTTC. It is translated as CASVVYTGGSYEQYF.

V is TRBV2 and J is TRBJ2-2, with a weak D call TRBD1 (5 bases). V was pared by 6 bases and J by 5 bases, with 13 bases between. Germline CDR1 SNHLY, CDR2 FYNNEI. This CDR3 is built from 14 residues. CDR3: CASRENQGTGELFF. CDR3 sequence (DNA): TGTGCCAGCAGAGAGAATCAGGGAACCGGGGAGCTGTTTTTT.

Remarks on this clone: The junction departs from germline at one end; a sequencing error may be responsible. The chain combines TRBV27 with TRBJ2-6; a weak D match, TRBD1 (5 bases). CDR1 and CDR2 (germline): MNHEY, SMNVEV (reference sequence). The CDR3 covers 15 residues. The CDR3 bases are TGTGCCAGCAGTTTGGCAGGCTCTGGGGCCAACATCCTGACTTTC. It specifies CASSLAGSGANILTF. Variable domain in full (rest from reference TRBV27 and TRBJ2-6): EAQVTQNPRYLITVTGKKLTVTCSQNMNHEYMSWYRQDPGLGLRQIYYSMNVEVTDKGDVPEGYKVSRKEKRNFPLILESPSPNQTSLYFCASSLAGSGANILTFGAGSRLTVL.